The sequence of this T cell receptor beta chain was determined in a study of blood T cell repertoires in COVID-19. This CDR3 comprises 14 residues. V was trimmed by 4 bases and J by 8 bases, leaving 18 bases between them. Germline assignment: CDR1 SGHRS and CDR2 YFSETQ. The method was immunoSEQ multiplex PCR; TCRdb's version includes in-frame clones alone and lacks a portion of them. The sample has some 96,000 clones; more than 85% are singletons. Sequenced input: peripheral blood. The source is a man aged 50 to 59 with active COVID-19. The rearrangement uses TRBV5-1 and TRBJ1-2, with a possible D match to TRBD1 (5 bases). CDR3 loop: CASSQKQAGSGYTF. The CDR3 bases are TGCGCCAGCAGCCAAAAACAGGCAGGAAGCGGCTACACCTTC. Full variable domain (outside the CDR3, taken from reference TRBV5-1 and TRBJ1-2): KAGVTQTPRYLIKTRGQQVTLSCSPISGHRSVSWYQQTPGQGLQFLFEYFSETQRNKGNFPGRFSGRQFSNSRSEMNVSTLELGDSALYLCASSQKQAGSGYTFGSGTRLTVV.